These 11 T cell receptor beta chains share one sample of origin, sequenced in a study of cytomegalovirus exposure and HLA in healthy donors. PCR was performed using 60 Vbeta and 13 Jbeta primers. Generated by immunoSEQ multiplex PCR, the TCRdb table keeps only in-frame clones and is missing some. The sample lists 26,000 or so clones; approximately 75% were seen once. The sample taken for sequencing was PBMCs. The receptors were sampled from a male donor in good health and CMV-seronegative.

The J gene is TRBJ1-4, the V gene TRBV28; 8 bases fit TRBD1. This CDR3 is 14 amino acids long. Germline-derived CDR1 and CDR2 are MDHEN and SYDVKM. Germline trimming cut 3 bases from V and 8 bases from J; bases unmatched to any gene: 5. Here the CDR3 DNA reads TGTGCCAGCAGTTTCCAGGGGGCTGGAGAAAAACTGTTTTTT. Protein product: CASSFQGAGEKLFF. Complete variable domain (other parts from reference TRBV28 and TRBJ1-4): DVKVTQSSRYLVKRTGEKVFLECVQDMDHENMFWYRQDPGLGLRLIYFSYDVKMKEKGDIPEGYSVSREKKERFSLILESASTNQTSMYLCASSFQGAGEKLFFGSGTQLSVL.

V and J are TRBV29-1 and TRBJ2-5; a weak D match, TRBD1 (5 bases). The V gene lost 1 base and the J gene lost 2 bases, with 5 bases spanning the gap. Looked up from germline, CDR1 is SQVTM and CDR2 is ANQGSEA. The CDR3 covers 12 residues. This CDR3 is CSVEGQQETQYF. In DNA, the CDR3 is TGCAGCGTTGAAGGACAGCAAGAGACCCAGTACTTC.

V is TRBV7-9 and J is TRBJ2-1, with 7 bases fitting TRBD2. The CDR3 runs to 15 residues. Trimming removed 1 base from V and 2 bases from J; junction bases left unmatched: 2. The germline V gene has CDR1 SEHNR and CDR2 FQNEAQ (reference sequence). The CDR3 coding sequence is TGTGCCAGCAGCTTAGGTGGGACTACCTACAATGAGCAGTTCTTC. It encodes CASSLGGTTYNEQFF.

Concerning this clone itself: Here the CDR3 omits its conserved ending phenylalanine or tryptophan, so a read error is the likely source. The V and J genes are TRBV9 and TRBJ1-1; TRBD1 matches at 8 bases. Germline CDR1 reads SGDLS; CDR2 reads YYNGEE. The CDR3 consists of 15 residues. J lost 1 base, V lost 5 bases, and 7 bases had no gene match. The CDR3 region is CASSPGTGPNTEAFS. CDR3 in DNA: TGTGCCAGCAGTCCCGGGACAGGCCCGAACACTGAAGCTTTCTCT.

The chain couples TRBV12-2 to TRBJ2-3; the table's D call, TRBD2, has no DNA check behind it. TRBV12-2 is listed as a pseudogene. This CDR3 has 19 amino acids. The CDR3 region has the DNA TGTGCAAGTCGCTCATACCTAGAGCGGGGGGGCGTATTGGCAGATACGCAGTATTTT. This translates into CASRSYLERGGVLADTQYF.

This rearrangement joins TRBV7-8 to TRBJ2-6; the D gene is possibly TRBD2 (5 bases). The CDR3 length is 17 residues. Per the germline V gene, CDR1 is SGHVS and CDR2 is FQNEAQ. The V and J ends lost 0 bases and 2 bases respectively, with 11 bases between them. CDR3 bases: TGTGCCAGCAGCTTAGCCCCCCCCGGGGCTGGGGCCAACGTCCTGACTTTC. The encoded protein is CASSLAPPGAGANVLTF. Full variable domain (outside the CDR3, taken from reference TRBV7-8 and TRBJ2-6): GAGVSQSPRYKVAKRGQDVALRCDPISGHVSLFWYQQALGQGPEFLTYFQNEAQLDKSGLPSDRFFAERPEGSVSTLKIQRTQQEDSAVYLCASSLAPPGAGANVLTFGAGSRLTVL.

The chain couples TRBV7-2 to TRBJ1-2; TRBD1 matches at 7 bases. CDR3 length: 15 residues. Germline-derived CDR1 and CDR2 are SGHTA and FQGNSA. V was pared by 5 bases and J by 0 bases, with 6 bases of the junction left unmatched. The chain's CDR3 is CASSRGQETNYGYTF. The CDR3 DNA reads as TGTGCCAGCAGCCGCGGACAGGAAACTAACTATGGCTACACCTTC.

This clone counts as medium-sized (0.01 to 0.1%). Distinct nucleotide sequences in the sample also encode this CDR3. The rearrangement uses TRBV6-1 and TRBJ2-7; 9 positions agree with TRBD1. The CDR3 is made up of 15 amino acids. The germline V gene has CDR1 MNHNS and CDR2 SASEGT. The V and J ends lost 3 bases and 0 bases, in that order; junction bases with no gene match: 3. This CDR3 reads CASSEGTGSSYEQYF. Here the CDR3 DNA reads TGTGCCAGCAGTGAGGGGACAGGGAGCTCCTACGAGCAGTACTTC.

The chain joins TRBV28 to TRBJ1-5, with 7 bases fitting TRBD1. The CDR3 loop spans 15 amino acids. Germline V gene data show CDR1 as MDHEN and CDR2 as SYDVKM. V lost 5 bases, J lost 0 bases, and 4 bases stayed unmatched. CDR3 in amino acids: CASSRQGTSNQPQHF. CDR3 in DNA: TGTGCCAGCAGTCGACAGGGAACTAGCAATCAGCCCCAGCATTTT.

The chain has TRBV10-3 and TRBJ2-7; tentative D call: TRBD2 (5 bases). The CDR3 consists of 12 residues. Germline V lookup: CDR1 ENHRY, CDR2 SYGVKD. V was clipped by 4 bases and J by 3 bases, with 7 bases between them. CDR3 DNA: TGTGCCATCAGTGGGGGAGACTACGAGCAGTACTTC. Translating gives CAISGGDYEQYF.

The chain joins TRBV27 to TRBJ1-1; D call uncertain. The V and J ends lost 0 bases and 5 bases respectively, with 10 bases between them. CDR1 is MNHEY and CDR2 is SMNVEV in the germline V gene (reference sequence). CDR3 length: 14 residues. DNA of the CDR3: TGTGCCAGCAGTTTATCGACGGGGTATACTGAAGCTTTCTTT. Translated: CASSLSTGYTEAFF.